The next 3 T cell receptor beta chains were all read from a single sample in a study of blood T cells in healthy people across ages. Alongside a J-beta primer mix, a sample-barcoded 5' primer served in a second PCR lasting about 7 to 12 cycles. A single record per CDR3 protein comes from TCRdb applying MiXCR to the 5' RACE reads. Among hundreds of thousands of distinct CDR3 sequences listed, roughly three fifths were seen once. The sequenced sample was blood. The source is a man aged 40-49 years in good health.

The V gene is TRBV3-1, the J gene TRBJ2-1; 10 positions agree with TRBD2. V lost 0 bases and J lost 2; bases outside the gene matches: 1. CDR1 LGHDT and CDR2 YNNKEL come from the germline V gene (reference sequence). CDR3 size: 16 residues. The DNA of the CDR3 is TGTGCCAGCAGCCAAGATGGACTAGCGGCCTACAATGAGCAGTTCTTC. Protein product: CASSQDGLAAYNEQFF.

The rearrangement links TRBV11-2 to TRBJ2-7, with unresolved D. Germline assignment: CDR1 SGHAT and CDR2 FQNNGV. The CDR3 length is 16 residues. Trimming removed 4 bases at V and 0 bases at J, with 16 bases between. CDR3 sequence: CASSSKGQQSSYEQYF. DNA for the CDR3: TGTGCCAGCAGCTCGAAAGGGCAGCAGAGCTCCTACGAGCAGTACTTC.

This chain connects TRBV5-1 to TRBJ2-5; no definite D call. V shed 7 bases and J shed 0 bases, with 16 bases lying between them. The V gene's germline CDR1 is SGHRS and CDR2 YFSETQ. The CDR3 sequence is 15 residues long. CDR3 nucleotides: TGCGCCAGCGGCCCCGCCGGAGATTACCAAGAGACCCAGTACTTC. Translating it yields CASGPAGDYQETQYF.